This T cell receptor beta chain derives from a study of T-cell reconstitution after alpha-beta-depleted transplantation in children. This clonotype was found many times. Unique molecular identifiers were used to barcode this TCRbeta library. TCRdb used MiXCR to reprocess the PCR reads, holding one entry per CDR3 protein. The sample consists of about 400,000 distinct CDR3 sequences, roughly 14% of them appearing once. The CDR3 extends over 14 amino acids. The V and J ends lost 2 bases and 4 bases, in that order; junction bases with no gene match: 5. The germline V gene has CDR1 SGHRS and CDR2 YFSETQ. This clonotype was sampled from a human donor who donated a stem cell graft to a child with Fanconi anemia. The sequenced sample was PBMCs, obtained from the stem cell graft. The gene calls are TRBV5-1 and TRBJ2-7; 8 nucleotides align to TRBD2. CDR3 sequence: CASSFRAGEYEQYF. CDR3 nucleotides: TGCGCCAGCAGCTTCCGAGCGGGGGAGTACGAGCAGTACTTC.